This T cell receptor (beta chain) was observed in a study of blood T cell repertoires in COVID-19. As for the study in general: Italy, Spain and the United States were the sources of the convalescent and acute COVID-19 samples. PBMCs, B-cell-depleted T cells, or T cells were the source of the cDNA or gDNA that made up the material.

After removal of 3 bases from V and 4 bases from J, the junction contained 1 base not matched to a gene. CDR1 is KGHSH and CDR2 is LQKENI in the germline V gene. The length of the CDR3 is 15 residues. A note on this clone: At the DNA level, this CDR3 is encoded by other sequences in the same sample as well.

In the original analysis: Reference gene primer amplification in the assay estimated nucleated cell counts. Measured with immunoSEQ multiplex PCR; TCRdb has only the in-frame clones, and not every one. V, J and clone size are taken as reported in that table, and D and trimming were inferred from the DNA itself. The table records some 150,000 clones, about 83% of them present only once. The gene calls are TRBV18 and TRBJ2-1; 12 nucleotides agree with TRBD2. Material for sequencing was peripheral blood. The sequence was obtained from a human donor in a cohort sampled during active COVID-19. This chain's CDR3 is CASSPGTSGYNEQFF. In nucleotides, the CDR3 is TGTGCCAGCTCACCGGGGACTAGCGGGTACAATGAGCAGTTCTTC.